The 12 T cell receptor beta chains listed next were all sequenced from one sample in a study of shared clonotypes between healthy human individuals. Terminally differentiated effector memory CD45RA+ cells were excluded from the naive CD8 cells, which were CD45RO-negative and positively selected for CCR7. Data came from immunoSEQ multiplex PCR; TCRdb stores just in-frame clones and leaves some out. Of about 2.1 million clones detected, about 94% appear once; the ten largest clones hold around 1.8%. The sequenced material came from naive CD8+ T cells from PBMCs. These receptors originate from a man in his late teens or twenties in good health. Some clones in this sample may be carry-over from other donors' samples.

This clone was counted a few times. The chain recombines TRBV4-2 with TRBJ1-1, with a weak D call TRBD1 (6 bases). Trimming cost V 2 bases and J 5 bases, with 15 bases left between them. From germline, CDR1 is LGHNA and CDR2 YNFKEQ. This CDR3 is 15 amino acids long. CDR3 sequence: CASSQKPTGRTEAFF. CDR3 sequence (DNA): TGTGCCAGCAGCCAAAAGCCCACAGGGAGAACTGAAGCTTTCTTT.

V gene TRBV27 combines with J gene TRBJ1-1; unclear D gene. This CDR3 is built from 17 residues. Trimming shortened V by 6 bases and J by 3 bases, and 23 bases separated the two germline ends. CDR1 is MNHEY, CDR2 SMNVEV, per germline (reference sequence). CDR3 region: CASRLIARYRADTEAFF. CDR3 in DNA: TGTGCCAGCAGACTGATTGCACGTTACCGAGCGGACACTGAAGCTTTCTTT.

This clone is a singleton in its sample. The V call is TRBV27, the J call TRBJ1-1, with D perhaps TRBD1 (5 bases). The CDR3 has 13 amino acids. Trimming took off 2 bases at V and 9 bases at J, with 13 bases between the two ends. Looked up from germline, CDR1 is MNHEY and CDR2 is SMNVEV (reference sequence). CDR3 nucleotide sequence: TGTGCCAGCAGTTTAGGACCAGGGATTAAAGCTTTCTTT. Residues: CASSLGPGIKAFF.

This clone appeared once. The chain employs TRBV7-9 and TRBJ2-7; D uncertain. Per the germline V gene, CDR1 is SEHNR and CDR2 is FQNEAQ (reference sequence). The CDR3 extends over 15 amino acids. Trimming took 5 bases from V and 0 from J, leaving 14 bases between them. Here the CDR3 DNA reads TGTGCCAGCAGCCCAGCCCCGGGTTCCTCCTACGAGCAGTACTTC. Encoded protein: CASSPAPGSSYEQYF.

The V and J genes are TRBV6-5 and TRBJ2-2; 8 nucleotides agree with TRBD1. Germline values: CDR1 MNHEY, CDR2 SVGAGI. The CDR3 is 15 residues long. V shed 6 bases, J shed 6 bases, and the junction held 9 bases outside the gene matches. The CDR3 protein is CASSLPRTGSGELFF. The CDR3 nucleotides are TGTGCCAGCAGCCTTCCTAGGACAGGGTCCGGGGAGCTGTTTTTT.

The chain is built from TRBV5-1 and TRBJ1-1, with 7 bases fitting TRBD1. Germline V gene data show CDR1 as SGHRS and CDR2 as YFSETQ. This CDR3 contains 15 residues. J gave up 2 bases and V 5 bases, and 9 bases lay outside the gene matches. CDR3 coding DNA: TGCGCCAGCAGAGAGGGGGCGGGCGGAAACACTGAAGCTTTCTTT. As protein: CASREGAGGNTEAFF.

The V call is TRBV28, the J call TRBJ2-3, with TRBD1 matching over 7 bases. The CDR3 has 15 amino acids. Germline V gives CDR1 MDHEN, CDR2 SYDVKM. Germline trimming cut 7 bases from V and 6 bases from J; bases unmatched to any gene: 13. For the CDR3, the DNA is TGTGCCAGCATAACCGGGACAGCCGAGTTGGATACGCAGTATTTT. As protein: CASITGTAELDTQYF.

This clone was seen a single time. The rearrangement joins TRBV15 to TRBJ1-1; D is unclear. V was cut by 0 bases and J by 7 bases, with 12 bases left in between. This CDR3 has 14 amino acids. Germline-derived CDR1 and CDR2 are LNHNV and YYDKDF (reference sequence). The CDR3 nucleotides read TGTGCCACCAGCAGAGAGATGCGAGATCTTGAAGCTTTCTTT. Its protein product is CATSREMRDLEAFF.

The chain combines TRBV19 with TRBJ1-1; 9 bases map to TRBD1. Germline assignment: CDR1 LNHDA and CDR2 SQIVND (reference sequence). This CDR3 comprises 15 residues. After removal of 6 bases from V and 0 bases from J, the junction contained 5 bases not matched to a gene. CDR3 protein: CASRPQGAMNTEAFF. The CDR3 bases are TGTGCCAGTAGGCCACAGGGGGCCATGAACACTGAAGCTTTCTTT.

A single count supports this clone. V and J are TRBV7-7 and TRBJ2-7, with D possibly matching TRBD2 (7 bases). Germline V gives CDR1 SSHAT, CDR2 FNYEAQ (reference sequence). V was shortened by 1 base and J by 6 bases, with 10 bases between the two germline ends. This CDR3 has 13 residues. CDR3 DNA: TGTGCCAGCAGCTTAGGTCGGGGGGCCGAGCAGTACTTC. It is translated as CASSLGRGAEQYF.

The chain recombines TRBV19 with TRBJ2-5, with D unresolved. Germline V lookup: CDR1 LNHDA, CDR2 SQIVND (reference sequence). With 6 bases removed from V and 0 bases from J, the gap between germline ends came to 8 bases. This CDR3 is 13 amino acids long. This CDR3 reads CASRPTNQETQYF. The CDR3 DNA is TGTGCCAGTAGACCGACAAACCAAGAGACCCAGTACTTC. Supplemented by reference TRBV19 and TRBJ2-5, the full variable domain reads DGGITQSPKYLFRKEGQNVTLSCEQNLNHDAMYWYRQDPGQGLRLIYYSQIVNDFQKGDIAEGYSVSREKKESFPLTVTSAQKNPTAFYLCASRPTNQETQYFGPGTRLLVL.

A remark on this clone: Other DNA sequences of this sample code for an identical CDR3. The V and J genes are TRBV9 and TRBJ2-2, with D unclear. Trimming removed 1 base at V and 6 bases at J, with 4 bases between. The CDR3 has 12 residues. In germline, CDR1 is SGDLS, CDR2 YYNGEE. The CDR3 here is CASSVQAGELFF. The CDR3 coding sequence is TGTGCCAGCAGCGTACAGGCCGGGGAGCTGTTTTTT.